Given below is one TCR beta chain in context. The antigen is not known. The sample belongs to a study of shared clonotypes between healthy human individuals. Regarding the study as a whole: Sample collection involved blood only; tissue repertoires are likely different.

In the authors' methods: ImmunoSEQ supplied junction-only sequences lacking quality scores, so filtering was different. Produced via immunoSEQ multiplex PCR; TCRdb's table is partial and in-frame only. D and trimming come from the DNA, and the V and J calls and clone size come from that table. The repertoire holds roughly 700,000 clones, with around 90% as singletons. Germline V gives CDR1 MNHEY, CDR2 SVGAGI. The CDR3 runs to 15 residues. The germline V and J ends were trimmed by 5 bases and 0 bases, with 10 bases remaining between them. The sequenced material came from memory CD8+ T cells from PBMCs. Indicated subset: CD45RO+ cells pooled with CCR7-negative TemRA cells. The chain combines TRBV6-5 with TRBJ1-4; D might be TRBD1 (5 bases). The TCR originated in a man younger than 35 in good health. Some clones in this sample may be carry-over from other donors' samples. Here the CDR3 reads CASSLGPPTNEKLFF. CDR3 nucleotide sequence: TGTGCCAGCAGTCTGGGGCCCCCAACTAATGAAAAACTGTTTTTT.